Each of the 17 T cell receptor beta chains below was sequenced from the same sample in a study of response to subunit inactivated influenza vaccine. TCRdb reprocessed the RT-PCR reads via MiXCR and lists one record per CDR3 protein. The table records about 700,000 distinct CDR3 sequences, approximately 14% of them present only once. Material: PBMCs from blood, obtained 14 days before vaccination. Every receptor here comes from a man aged 50-59 years who received an inactivated influenza vaccine.

This clonotype was found a few times. The chain carries TRBV6-1 and TRBJ2-7; TRBD1 agrees at 8 bases. V shed 7 bases, J shed 6 bases, and the junction held 8 bases outside the gene matches. The CDR3 contains 13 residues. Germline values: CDR1 MNHNS, CDR2 SASEGT. In DNA form, the CDR3 reads TGTGCCAGCATACCGGCAGGGGGCCGCGAGCAGTACTTC. This translates into CASIPAGGREQYF.

This clonotype was seen a few times. The J gene is TRBJ2-2, the V gene TRBV20-1, with 7 nucleotides matching TRBD1. CDR3 length equals 14 residues. The J segment lost 5 bases and the V segment lost 5 bases, leaving 8 bases of the junction unmatched. Germline CDR1 and CDR2: DFQATT and SNEGSKA (reference sequence). CDR3 DNA: TGCAGTGCTCCTGTGGGGACAGCGACCGGGGAGCTGTTTTTT. Protein sequence: CSAPVGTATGELFF.

Only a few counts were recorded for this clonotype. J is TRBJ2-7 and V is TRBV10-3; no firm D call. The CDR3 sequence is 14 residues long. CDR1 and CDR2 from the germline V gene are ENHRY and SYGVKD. Trimming removed 2 bases from V and 0 bases from J, with 8 bases in between. In DNA, the CDR3 is TGTGCCATCAGTGAGCCCTCTCGCTCCTACGAGCAGTACTTC. The encoded protein is CAISEPSRSYEQYF.

This sequence joins TRBV6-4 and TRBJ2-2; the D gene is possibly TRBD2 (5 bases). The germline gives CDR1 MRHNA, CDR2 SNTAGT. The CDR3 covers 14 residues. V was shortened by 5 bases and J by 4 bases, with 11 bases between the two germline ends. This CDR3 is CASSKAETTGELFF. CDR3 sequence (DNA): TGTGCCAGCAGTAAAGCGGAGACCACCGGGGAGCTGTTTTTT.

The sample holds a few counts of this clonotype. The rearrangement links TRBV7-2 to TRBJ1-6, with D maybe TRBD1 (5 bases). The germline V and J ends were trimmed by 0 bases and 7 bases, with 7 bases remaining between them. Per the germline V gene, CDR1 is SGHTA and CDR2 is FQGNSA. CDR3 length: 14 residues. CDR3 region: CASSLAGPNSPLHF. The CDR3 DNA reads TGTGCCAGCAGCTTAGCGGGACCAAATTCACCCCTCCACTTT. Looking up the rest from reference TRBV7-2 and TRBJ1-6 gives the full variable domain: GAGVSQSPSNKVTEKGKDVELRCDPISGHTALYWYRQSLGQGLEFLIYFQGNSAPDKSGLPSDRFSAERTGGSVSTLTIQRTQQEDSAVYLCASSLAGPNSPLHFGNGTRLTVT.

CDR3 in DNA: TGTGCCAGCAGTGGACAACTAGCCGGGACAGGCTTCTACAATGAGCAGTTCTTC. It translates to CASSGQLAGTGFYNEQFF. The chain carries TRBV6-1 and TRBJ2-1, with TRBD1 identical over 8 bases. V was clipped by 4 bases and J by 3 bases; unmatched bases: 14. The CDR3 sequence is 18 residues long. Germline V CDR1 and CDR2: MNHNS, SASEGT.

V is TRBV29-1 and J is TRBJ2-2; 7 bases match TRBD1. Germline CDR1 reads SQVTM; CDR2 reads ANQGSEA. The V gene end was trimmed by 4 bases and the J gene end by 3 bases; junction bases not matched to a gene: 5. This CDR3 spans 14 amino acids. This CDR3 is CSVGQGVYTGELFF. In DNA, the CDR3 is TGCAGCGTTGGGCAGGGGGTCTACACCGGGGAGCTGTTTTTT.

This clonotype has only a few counts. The chain employs TRBV10-3 and TRBJ2-1, with 9 positions matching TRBD1. Germline V CDR1 and CDR2: ENHRY, SYGVKD. CDR3 length: 14 amino acids. The trim removed 10 bases at V and 8 bases at J, leaving 12 bases unmatched. The CDR3 protein is CASQDRGTVDEQFF. The DNA of the CDR3 is TGTGCCAGTCAGGACAGGGGTACTGTGGATGAGCAGTTCTTC.

This clonotype was seen repeatedly, ten times or more. V and J are TRBV6-1 and TRBJ2-1; 7 bases align to TRBD2. Per germline, CDR1 MNHNS and CDR2 SASEGT. Trimming cost V 10 bases and J 7 bases; bases outside gene matches: 10. The CDR3 is 13 residues long. The DNA of the CDR3 is TGTGCCACTTCGGATAGCGGGTTAAATGAGCAGTTCTTC. Protein: CATSDSGLNEQFF.

The chain links TRBV5-1 to TRBJ2-5; 8 bases are shared with TRBD1. V gave up 4 bases and J gave up 4 bases; unmatched junction bases: 9. CDR1 and CDR2 from the germline V gene are SGHRS and YFSETQ. This CDR3 region has 15 residues. The CDR3 DNA sequence: TGCGCCAGCAGCGTCACAGGGGGGAGTCTAGAGACCCAGTACTTC. It codes for CASSVTGGSLETQYF.

This clonotype was seen many times. The V call is TRBV10-3, the J call TRBJ2-7; D may be TRBD1 (5 bases). From germline, CDR1 is ENHRY and CDR2 SYGVKD. Trimming took off 8 bases at V and 3 bases at J, with 20 bases between the two ends. The CDR3 is 15 residues long. The CDR3 sequence: CAISGSREMYYEQYF. Written as DNA, the CDR3 is TGTGCCATCTCAGGGTCCCGAGAGATGTACTACGAGCAGTACTTC.

V is TRBV7-9 and J is TRBJ1-2, with D tentatively TRBD1 (6 bases). The germline gives CDR1 SEHNR, CDR2 FQNEAQ (reference sequence). The CDR3 has 13 residues. V gave up 4 bases and J gave up 8 bases, with 14 bases separating them. The CDR3 DNA sequence: TGTGCCAGCAGCTCGCAACAGGGAGACGGCTACACCTTC. Translated: CASSSQQGDGYTF.

A few counts support this clonotype. The rearrangement uses TRBV2 and TRBJ2-5, with a tentative D call TRBD2 (6 bases). The CDR3 runs to 16 residues. The ends were cut back, 0 bases at V and 1 base at J, with 12 bases in the middle. Germline V gene lookup returns CDR1 SNHLY and CDR2 FYNNEI. CDR3 coding DNA: TGTGCCAGCAGTGAAGCGCTTGTGACTAGCCAAGAGACCCAGTACTTC. Protein: CASSEALVTSQETQYF.

V is TRBV15 and J is TRBJ1-5; D gene uncertain. V lost 7 bases, J lost 3 bases, and 13 bases lay in between. This CDR3 region has 14 residues. Germline loops: CDR1 LNHNV, CDR2 YYDKDF (reference sequence). CDR3 nucleotide sequence: TGTGCCACCAAACCTGCAACGTCCAATCAGCCCCAGCATTTT. Residues: CATKPATSNQPQHF.

The rearrangement links TRBV19 to TRBJ2-1, with D possibly matching TRBD1 (5 bases). Between the trimmed V and J ends, which lost 6 bases and 6 bases, there was a span of 12 bases. This CDR3 region has 13 residues. Germline values: CDR1 LNHDA, CDR2 SQIVND (reference sequence). CDR3 sequence reads: CASRSQGTNEQFF. The CDR3 nucleotides read TGTGCCAGTAGGAGTCAGGGTACCAATGAGCAGTTCTTC.

This clonotype was seen only a few times. V usage is TRBV6-1 and J usage is TRBJ2-3; 7 nucleotides match TRBD2. V lost 4 bases and J lost 2; bases outside the gene matches: 6. The CDR3 covers 15 residues. CDR1 is MNHNS and CDR2 is SASEGT in the germline V gene. This chain's CDR3 is CASSAGLLITDTQYF. The CDR3 DNA is TGTGCCAGCAGTGCGGGACTACTTATCACAGATACGCAGTATTTT.

Of note for this clonotype: The junction departs from germline at one end; a sequencing error may be responsible. V and J are TRBV12-3 or TRBV12-4 and TRBJ2-3; 8 bases map to TRBD2. This CDR3 is 14 amino acids long. For the CDR3, the DNA is TGTGCCAGCAGCCGACTAGCGAGCAGAGATACGCAGTATTTT. Protein sequence: CASSRLASRDTQYF.